Detailed here is one T cell receptor (beta chain). The antigen is unknown. Germline loops: CDR1 MDHEN, CDR2 SYDVKM. This CDR3 contains 16 residues. V was trimmed by 1 base and J by 0 bases, leaving 10 bases between them. This specimen comes from a study of shared clonotypes between healthy human individuals. General study results and limits: It was the few donors that limited the genetic and exposure-history diversity represented. Shared clonotypes across all four donors exceeded non-shared ones in generation probability. A few donors showed sharing of about 4.8% of naive CD4 clonotypes.

Libraries were prepared by immunoSEQ multiplex PCR; TCRdb keeps only in-frame clonotypes and omits some of them. Found here are some 1.4 million clones, roughly 95% of them singletons; the top ten hold roughly 1.2%. The chain is built from TRBV28 and TRBJ1-3; D gene uncertain. The material sequenced was naive CD4+ T cells sorted from blood. Subset noted: CD45RA+ positively selected. The sequence came from a young man in good health. The CDR3 sequence is CASSLSAQYSGNTIYF. Written as DNA, the CDR3 is TGTGCCAGCAGTTTATCAGCACAATACTCTGGAAACACCATATATTTT.